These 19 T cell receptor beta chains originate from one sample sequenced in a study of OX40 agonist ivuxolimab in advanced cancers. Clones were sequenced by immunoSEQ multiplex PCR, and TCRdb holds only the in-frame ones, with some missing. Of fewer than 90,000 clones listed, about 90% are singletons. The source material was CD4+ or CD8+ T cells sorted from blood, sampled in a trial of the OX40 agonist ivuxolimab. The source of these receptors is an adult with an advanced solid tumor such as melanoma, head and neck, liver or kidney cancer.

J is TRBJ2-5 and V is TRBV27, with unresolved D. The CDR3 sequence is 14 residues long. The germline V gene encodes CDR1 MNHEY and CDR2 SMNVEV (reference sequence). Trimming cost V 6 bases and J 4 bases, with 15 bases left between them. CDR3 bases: TGTGCCAGCAGCCCACTCCTGGGTGGAGAGACCCAGTACTTC. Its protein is CASSPLLGGETQYF.

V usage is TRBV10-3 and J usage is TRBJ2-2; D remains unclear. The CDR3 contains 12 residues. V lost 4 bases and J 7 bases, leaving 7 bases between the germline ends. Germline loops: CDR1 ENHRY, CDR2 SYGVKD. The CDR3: CAISVSLGELFF. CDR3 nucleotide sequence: TGTGCCATCAGTGTCTCCCTCGGGGAGCTGTTTTTT.

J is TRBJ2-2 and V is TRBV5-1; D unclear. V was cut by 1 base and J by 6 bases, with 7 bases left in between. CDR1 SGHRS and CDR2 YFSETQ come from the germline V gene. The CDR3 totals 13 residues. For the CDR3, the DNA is TGCGCCAGCAGCTTGTCACATCCCGGGGAGCTGTTTTTT. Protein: CASSLSHPGELFF. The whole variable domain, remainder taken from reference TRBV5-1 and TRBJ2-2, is KAGVTQTPRYLIKTRGQQVTLSCSPISGHRSVSWYQQTPGQGLQFLFEYFSETQRNKGNFPGRFSGRQFSNSRSEMNVSTLELGDSALYLCASSLSHPGELFFGEGSRLTVL.

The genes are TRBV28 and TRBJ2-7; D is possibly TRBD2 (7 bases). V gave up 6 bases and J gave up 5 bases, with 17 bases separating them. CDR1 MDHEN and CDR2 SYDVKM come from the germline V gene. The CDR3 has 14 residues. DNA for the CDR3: TGTGCCAGCAGCCCCGGGGGGCATCGGAACGAGCAGTACTTC. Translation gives CASSPGGHRNEQYF.

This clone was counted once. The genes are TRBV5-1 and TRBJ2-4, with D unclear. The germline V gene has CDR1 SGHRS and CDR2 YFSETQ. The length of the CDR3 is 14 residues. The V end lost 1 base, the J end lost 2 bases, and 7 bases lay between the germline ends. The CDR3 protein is CASSLSTTKNIQYF. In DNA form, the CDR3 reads TGCGCCAGCAGCTTGTCTACCACCAAAAACATTCAGTACTTC.

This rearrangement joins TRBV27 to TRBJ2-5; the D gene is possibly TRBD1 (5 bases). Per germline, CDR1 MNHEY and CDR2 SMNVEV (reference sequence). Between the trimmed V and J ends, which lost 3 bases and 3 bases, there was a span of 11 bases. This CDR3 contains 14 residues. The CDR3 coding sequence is TGTGCCAGCAGTTTTTTTTGGGGCGAAGAGACCCAGTACTTC. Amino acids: CASSFFWGEETQYF.

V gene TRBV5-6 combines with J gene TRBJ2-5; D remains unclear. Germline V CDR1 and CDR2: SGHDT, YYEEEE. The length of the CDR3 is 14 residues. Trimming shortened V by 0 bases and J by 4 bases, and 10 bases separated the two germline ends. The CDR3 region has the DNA TGTGCCAGCAGCTTGGGCCTGAGCGCAGAGACCCAGTACTTC. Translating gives CASSLGLSAETQYF. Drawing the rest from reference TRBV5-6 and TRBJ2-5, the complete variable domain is DAGVTQSPTHLIKTRGQQVTLRCSPKSGHDTVSWYQQALGQGPQFIFQYYEEEERQRGNFPDRFSGHQFPNYSSELNVNALLLGDSALYLCASSLGLSAETQYFGPGTRLLVL.

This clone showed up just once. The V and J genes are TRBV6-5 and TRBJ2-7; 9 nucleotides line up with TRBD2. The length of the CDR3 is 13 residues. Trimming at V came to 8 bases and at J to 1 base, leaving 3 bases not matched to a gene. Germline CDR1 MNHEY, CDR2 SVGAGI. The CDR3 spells CASVSGRSYEQYF. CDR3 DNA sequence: TGTGCCAGCGTTAGCGGGAGATCCTACGAGCAGTACTTC.

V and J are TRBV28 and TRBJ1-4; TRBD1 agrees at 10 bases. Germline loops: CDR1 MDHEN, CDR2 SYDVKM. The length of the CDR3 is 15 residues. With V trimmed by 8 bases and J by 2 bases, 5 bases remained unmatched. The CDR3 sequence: CASQGQGMTNEKLFF. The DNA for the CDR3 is TGTGCCAGCCAGGGACAGGGGATGACTAATGAAAAACTGTTTTTT.

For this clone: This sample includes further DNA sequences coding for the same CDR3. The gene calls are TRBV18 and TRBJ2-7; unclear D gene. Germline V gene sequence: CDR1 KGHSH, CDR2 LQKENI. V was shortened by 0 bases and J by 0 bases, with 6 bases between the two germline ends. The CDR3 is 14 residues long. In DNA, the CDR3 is TGTGCCAGCTCACCACCCGGTCTCTCCTACGAGCAGTACTTC. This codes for CASSPPGLSYEQYF.

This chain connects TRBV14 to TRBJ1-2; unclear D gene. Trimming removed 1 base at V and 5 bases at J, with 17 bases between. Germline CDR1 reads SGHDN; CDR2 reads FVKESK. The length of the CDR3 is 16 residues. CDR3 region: CASSQGSVPAVYGYTF. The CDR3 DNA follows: TGTGCCAGCAGCCAAGGATCGGTCCCAGCAGTTTATGGCTACACCTTC.

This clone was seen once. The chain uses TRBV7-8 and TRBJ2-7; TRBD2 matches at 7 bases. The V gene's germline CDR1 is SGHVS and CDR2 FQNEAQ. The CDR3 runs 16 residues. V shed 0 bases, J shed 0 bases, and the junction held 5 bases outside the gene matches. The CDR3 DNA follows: TGTGCCAGCAGCTTAGCGGCCGCGGGAGTCTCCTACGAGCAGTACTTC. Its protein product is CASSLAAAGVSYEQYF.

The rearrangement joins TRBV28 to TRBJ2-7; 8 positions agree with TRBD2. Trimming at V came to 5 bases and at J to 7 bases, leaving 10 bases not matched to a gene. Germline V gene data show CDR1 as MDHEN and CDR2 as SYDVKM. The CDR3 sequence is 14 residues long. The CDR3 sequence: CASSPGREGREQYF. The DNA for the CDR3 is TGTGCCAGCAGTCCGGGACGGGAGGGCCGTGAGCAGTACTTC.

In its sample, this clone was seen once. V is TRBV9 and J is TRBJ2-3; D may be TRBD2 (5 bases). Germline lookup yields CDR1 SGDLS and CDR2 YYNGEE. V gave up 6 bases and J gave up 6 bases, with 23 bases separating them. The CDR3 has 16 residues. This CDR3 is CASTSTGISTSDTQYF. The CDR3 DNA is TGTGCCAGCACTTCCACGGGAATCTCCACCTCGGATACGCAGTATTTT.

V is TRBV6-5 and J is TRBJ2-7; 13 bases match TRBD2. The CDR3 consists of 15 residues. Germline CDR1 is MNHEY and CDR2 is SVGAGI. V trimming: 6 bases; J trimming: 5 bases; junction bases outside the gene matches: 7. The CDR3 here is CASSVGLAGEDEQYF. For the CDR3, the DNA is TGTGCCAGCAGCGTTGGACTAGCGGGAGAGGACGAGCAGTACTTC.

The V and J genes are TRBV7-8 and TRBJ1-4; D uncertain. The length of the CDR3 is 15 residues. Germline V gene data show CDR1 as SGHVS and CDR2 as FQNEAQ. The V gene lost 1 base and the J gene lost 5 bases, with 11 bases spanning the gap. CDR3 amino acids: CASSLVGIKNEKLFF. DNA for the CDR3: TGTGCCAGCAGCTTAGTCGGGATAAAAAATGAAAAACTGTTTTTT.

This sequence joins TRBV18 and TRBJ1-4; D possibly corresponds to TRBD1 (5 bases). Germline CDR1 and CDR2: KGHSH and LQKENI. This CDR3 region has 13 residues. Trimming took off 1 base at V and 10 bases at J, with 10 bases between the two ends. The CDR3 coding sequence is TGTGCCAGCTCACCACGGCAGAGGGGAAAACTGTTTTTT. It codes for CASSPRQRGKLFF.

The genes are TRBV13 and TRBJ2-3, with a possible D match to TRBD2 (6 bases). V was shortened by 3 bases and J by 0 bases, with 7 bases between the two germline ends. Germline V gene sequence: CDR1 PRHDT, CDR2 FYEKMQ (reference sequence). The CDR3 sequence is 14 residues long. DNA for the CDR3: TGTGCCAGCAGCTTCGGGGGAAGCACAGATACGCAGTATTTT. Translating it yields CASSFGGSTDTQYF.

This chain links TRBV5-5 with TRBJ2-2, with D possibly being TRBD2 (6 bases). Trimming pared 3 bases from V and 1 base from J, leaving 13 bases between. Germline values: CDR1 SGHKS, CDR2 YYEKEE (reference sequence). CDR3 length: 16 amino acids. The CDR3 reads CASSSPGLMNTGELFF. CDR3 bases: TGTGCCAGCAGCTCACCGGGACTGATGAACACCGGGGAGCTGTTTTTT. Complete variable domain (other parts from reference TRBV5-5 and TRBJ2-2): DAGVTQSPTHLIKTRGQQVTLRCSPISGHKSVSWYQQVLGQGPQFIFQYYEKEERGRGNFPDRFSARQFPNYSSELNVNALLLGDSALYLCASSSPGLMNTGELFFGEGSRLTVL.